The next 21 T cell receptor beta chains were all read from a single sample in a study of shared clonotypes between healthy human individuals. Generated by immunoSEQ multiplex PCR, the TCRdb table keeps only in-frame clones and is missing some. This table holds 600,000 to 750,000 clones, 90% found once. The sequenced sample consisted of memory CD8+ T cells from PBMCs. Subset denoted: CD45RO+ cells pooled with CCR7-negative TemRA cells. Source of these receptors: a man younger than 35 in good health. Some clones in this sample may be carry-over from other donors' samples.

V gene TRBV7-9 combines with J gene TRBJ2-7; 7 bases are shared with TRBD2. There are 17 residues in the CDR3. The V segment lost 1 base and the J segment 1 base; nucleotides outside the gene matches: 10. CDR1 is SEHNR, CDR2 FQNEAQ, per germline (reference sequence). The CDR3 DNA sequence: TGTGCCAGCAGCTTAGGCGTAACGGGGGGTGAGTCCTACGAGCAGTACTTC. This codes for CASSLGVTGGESYEQYF.

The gene calls are TRBV5-6 and TRBJ1-1; no definite D call. Looked up from germline, CDR1 is SGHDT and CDR2 is YYEEEE. The CDR3 contains 12 residues. V was trimmed by 4 bases and J by 7 bases, leaving 11 bases between them. CDR3 nucleotide sequence: TGTGCCAGCAGCGCCGGACCCCTTGAAGCTTTCTTT. It yields the protein CASSAGPLEAFF. Based on the CDR3 plus reference TRBV5-6 and TRBJ1-1, the full variable domain is DAGVTQSPTHLIKTRGQQVTLRCSPKSGHDTVSWYQQALGQGPQFIFQYYEEEERQRGNFPDRFSGHQFPNYSSELNVNALLLGDSALYLCASSAGPLEAFFGQGTRLTVV.

This clone was seen just once. This chain links TRBV9 with TRBJ2-1; 7 bases fit TRBD2. The germline V gene has CDR1 SGDLS and CDR2 YYNGEE. The CDR3 is 17 amino acids. Trimming took 0 bases from V and 4 from J; bases not matched to a gene: 10. In DNA form, the CDR3 reads TGTGCCAGCAGCGTAGATCTAAGCAGCGGGGTATACAATGAGCAGTTCTTC. Translating it yields CASSVDLSSGVYNEQFF.

The V and J genes are TRBV19 and TRBJ2-7; 11 bases match TRBD1. Germline-derived CDR1 and CDR2 are LNHDA and SQIVND (reference sequence). V trimming: 5 bases; J trimming: 4 bases; junction bases outside the gene matches: 13. There are 17 residues in the CDR3. CDR3 sequence (DNA): TGTGCCAGTAGTGGGGGACAGGGGGTTCGCAGTGTTTACGAGCAGTACTTC. Amino acids: CASSGGQGVRSVYEQYF.

The rearrangement links TRBV7-3 to TRBJ2-2; D possibly uses TRBD1 or TRBD2 (6 bases each). CDR1 is SGHTA and CDR2 is FQGTGA in the germline V gene. The CDR3 covers 18 residues. V lost 1 base and J lost 4, with 19 bases in between. CDR3 sequence reads: CASSLNSGAPKGTGELFF. The CDR3 DNA reads TGTGCCAGCAGCTTAAATTCGGGGGCCCCCAAGGGCACCGGGGAGCTGTTTTTT.

The J gene is TRBJ1-5, the V gene TRBV27, with 8 bases matching TRBD1. Germline CDR1 and CDR2: MNHEY and SMNVEV (reference sequence). There are 19 residues in the CDR3. V lost 5 bases and J lost 2; bases outside the gene matches: 17. The CDR3 DNA reads TGTGCCAGCAGTCTACTAGGGTCAGGGGGCGGATTTGGCAATCAGCCCCAGCATTTT. Its protein product is CASSLLGSGGGFGNQPQHF.

V gene TRBV11-2 combines with J gene TRBJ2-3; tentatively, D is TRBD2 (6 bases). The germline gives CDR1 SGHAT, CDR2 FQNNGV. The CDR3 spans 15 residues. Deletions cut 5 bases from V and 4 bases from J, with 16 bases between. CDR3 nucleotide sequence: TGTGCCAGCAGCCGAACCCTAGCGACCGCAGATACGCAGTATTTT. Encoded protein: CASSRTLATADTQYF.

The chain carries TRBV5-5 and TRBJ1-1; D gene unclear. Germline loops: CDR1 SGHKS, CDR2 YYEKEE (reference sequence). Trimming stripped 0 bases from V and 5 bases from J, with 17 bases between. This CDR3 has 16 amino acids. CDR3 in DNA: TGTGCCAGCAGCTTGGGGTTGACACCAAGGTTGACTGAAGCTTTCTTT. Protein product: CASSLGLTPRLTEAFF.

The V gene is TRBV11-2, the J gene TRBJ2-2; D not certain. CDR1 is SGHAT and CDR2 is FQNNGV in the germline V gene. Trimming removed 5 bases at V and 4 bases at J, with 8 bases between. This CDR3 is 13 amino acids long. The CDR3 loop is CASSDRVTGELFF. CDR3 bases: TGTGCCAGCAGCGACCGCGTCACCGGGGAGCTGTTTTTT.

The genes are TRBV27 and TRBJ2-2; 7 nucleotides match TRBD2. The trim removed 4 bases at V and 5 bases at J, leaving 4 bases unmatched. Germline CDR1 MNHEY, CDR2 SMNVEV (reference sequence). This CDR3 comprises 14 residues. The CDR3 bases are TGTGCCAGCAGTTGGTCGGGGGGAACCGGGGAGCTGTTTTTT. Its translation is CASSWSGGTGELFF.

The chain uses TRBV25-1 and TRBJ2-7; D may be TRBD2 (7 bases). Germline-derived CDR1 and CDR2 are MGHDK and SYGVNS. Trimming took off 10 bases at V and 3 bases at J, with 19 bases between the two ends. This CDR3 is 14 amino acids long. CDR3 nucleotides: TGTGCCACCCTACCATGGGGGGGCCGCTACGAGCAGTACTTC. This gives the protein CATLPWGGRYEQYF.

This sequence joins TRBV9 and TRBJ1-1, with a tentative D call TRBD1 (5 bases). Trimming cost V 0 bases and J 10 bases, with 13 bases left between them. Germline values: CDR1 SGDLS, CDR2 YYNGEE. The CDR3 runs to 13 residues. In DNA form, the CDR3 reads TGTGCCAGCAGCGTAGGATCAGGGCCTGCAGCTTTCTTT. It encodes CASSVGSGPAAFF.

The chain combines TRBV10-3 with TRBJ1-2; D is unresolved. V lost 3 bases to trimming and J lost 1 base, with 15 bases between them. The CDR3 spans 16 residues. CDR1 and CDR2 from the germline V gene are ENHRY and SYGVKD. The CDR3 nucleotides are TGTGCCATCAGTGACGCGACACATCTCCTTAACTATGGCTACACCTTC. It codes for CAISDATHLLNYGYTF.

V gene TRBV19 combines with J gene TRBJ2-7; unclear D gene. The length of the CDR3 is 12 residues. The ends were cut back, 4 bases at V and 3 bases at J, with 7 bases in the middle. CDR1 is LNHDA, CDR2 SQIVND, per germline (reference sequence). The CDR3 loop reads CASSSTGYEQYF. The CDR3, as DNA: TGTGCCAGTAGTAGTACGGGCTACGAGCAGTACTTC.

This chain connects TRBV7-9 to TRBJ2-1; TRBD1 aligns across 10 bases. The germline CDR1 and CDR2 sequences are SEHNR and FQNEAQ (reference sequence). Trimming cost V 8 bases and J 6 bases; bases outside gene matches: 4. The length of the CDR3 is 13 residues. The CDR3 spells CASGQGVSNEQFF. The DNA for the CDR3 is TGTGCCAGCGGACAGGGGGTCTCCAATGAGCAGTTCTTC.

V usage is TRBV2 and J usage is TRBJ2-7; 7 positions match TRBD1. The CDR3 runs 14 residues. The junction had 8 bases not matched to a gene; V was cut back by 3 bases and J by 6 bases. Looked up from germline, CDR1 is SNHLY and CDR2 is FYNNEI. The DNA for the CDR3 is TGTGCCAGCAGTGACGGGTACAGGGGCAGCGAGCAGTACTTC. Encoded protein: CASSDGYRGSEQYF.

The chain uses TRBV4-3 and TRBJ1-1; D is unclear. The CDR3 is made up of 13 amino acids. The V end lost 4 bases, the J end lost 3 bases, and 9 bases lay between the germline ends. From germline, CDR1 is LGHNA and CDR2 YSLEER. Here the CDR3 DNA reads TGCGCCAGCAGCCCCTCTGGGGACACTGAAGCTTTCTTT. Translated: CASSPSGDTEAFF.

The gene calls are TRBV6-1 and TRBJ1-1; the match to TRBD1 covers 9 bases. V was clipped by 3 bases and J by 4 bases; unmatched bases: 9. CDR3 length: 16 amino acids. Germline V lookup: CDR1 MNHNS, CDR2 SASEGT. CDR3 sequence: CASSDFDRGKGTEAFF. The CDR3, as DNA: TGTGCCAGCAGTGACTTCGACAGGGGGAAGGGCACTGAAGCTTTCTTT.

The chain couples TRBV4-3 to TRBJ1-4, with D hard to call. This CDR3 region has 15 residues. V was pared by 0 bases and J by 3 bases, with 8 bases between. Germline V CDR1 and CDR2: LGHNA, YSLEER. CDR3 nucleotide sequence: TGCGCCAGCAGCCAAGACCCAGTACCTAATGAAAAACTGTTTTTT. Translating it yields CASSQDPVPNEKLFF.

The chain combines TRBV2 with TRBJ2-1; 10 nucleotides agree with TRBD2. Germline loops: CDR1 SNHLY, CDR2 FYNNEI. Losses at the gene ends were 4 bases for V and 8 bases for J; bases not matched to a gene: 11. CDR3 length: 16 residues. The CDR3: CASSARLAGVRDEQFF. CDR3 bases: TGTGCCAGCAGTGCCCGACTAGCGGGCGTTCGCGATGAGCAGTTCTTC.

This sequence joins TRBV7-9 and TRBJ2-7; the match to TRBD1 covers 7 bases. Unmatched junction bases numbered 6, after V lost 5 bases and J lost 5 bases. CDR1 is SEHNR and CDR2 is FQNEAQ in the germline V gene (reference sequence). This CDR3 has 13 amino acids. The CDR3 sequence: CASSLGTVHEQYF. In DNA form, the CDR3 reads TGTGCCAGCAGCCTCGGGACAGTGCACGAGCAGTACTTC.